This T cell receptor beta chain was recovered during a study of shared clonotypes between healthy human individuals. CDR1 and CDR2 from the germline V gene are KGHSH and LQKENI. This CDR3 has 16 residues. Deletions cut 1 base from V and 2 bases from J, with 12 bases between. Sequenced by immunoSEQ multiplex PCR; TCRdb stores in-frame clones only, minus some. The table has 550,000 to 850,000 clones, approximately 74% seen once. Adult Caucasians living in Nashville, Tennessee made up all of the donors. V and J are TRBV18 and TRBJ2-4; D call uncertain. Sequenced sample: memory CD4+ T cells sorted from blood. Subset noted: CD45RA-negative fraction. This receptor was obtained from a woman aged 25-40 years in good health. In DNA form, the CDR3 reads TGTGCCAGCTCACCACGAACGGAAGTCACCAAAAACATTCAGTACTTC. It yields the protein CASSPRTEVTKNIQYF.